Listed below are T cell receptor beta chains from one sample, sequenced in a study of shared clonotypes between healthy human individuals. Assay used: immunoSEQ multiplex PCR; TCRdb lists only in-frame clones, some missing. The top ten hold around 1.1% of the sample, which has over 2 million clones, about 95% seen once. Sequenced input: naive CD8+ T cells sorted from blood. All receptors come from a man younger than 35 in good health. CDR3s leave out the opening cysteine and the closing phenylalanine or tryptophan.

cdr3_aa j_call v_call
ASSRTSGDYNEQF TRBJ2-1 TRBV6-1
ASSVLGGTNEKLF TRBJ1-4 TRBV9
ASSEVPTSTEQY TRBJ2-7 TRBV2
ASSYIGDNQETQY TRBJ2-5 TRBV6-6
ASSPITNYGYT TRBJ1-2 TRBV4-1
ASSQDRAEISGANVLT TRBJ2-6 TRBV4-3
ASRSDHDLREQY TRBJ2-7 TRBV5-1
AWSFTGDTQY TRBJ2-3 TRBV30
ASSLSPGTGGHEQY TRBJ2-7 TRBV27
ASSPTGGYEQY TRBJ2-7 TRBV6-5
ASSFSSWADTQY TRBJ2-3 TRBV27
ASSVEGVGANVLT TRBJ2-6 TRBV9
ASSQDGGTGPRNEQF TRBJ2-1 TRBV4-1
ALQRETQY TRBJ2-5 TRBV30
ASSQGEKLF TRBJ1-4 TRBV13
ASSGILAPLNYGYT TRBJ1-2 TRBV6-1
ASSPPRGGGFLYT TRBJ1-2 TRBV18
ASSLSGFVTEAF TRBJ1-1 TRBV27
ASKEGGPLETQY TRBJ2-5 TRBV6-5
ASSLGRREQY TRBJ2-7 TRBV13
ASSYSAVVPYNEQF TRBJ2-1 TRBV6-5
AWSDRGGEQY TRBJ2-7 TRBV30
ASSYQVLTEQY TRBJ2-7 TRBV7-2
ASSLWTAYEQY TRBJ2-7 TRBV5-6
SGETGGSGGYT TRBJ1-2 TRBV29-1
ASSYWEGPGATQY TRBJ2-3 TRBV6-5
ASSLSSGRTDTQY TRBJ2-3 TRBV5-6
ASSGHRDGNQPQH TRBJ1-5 TRBV2
ASNPGEEATYEQY TRBJ2-7 TRBV2
ASSEGVETQY TRBJ2-5 TRBV6-1
ASKESERGGYT TRBJ1-2 TRBV6-6
ASSRGTAKPYNEQF TRBJ2-1 TRBV14
ASSLFSVQGAGTGELF TRBJ2-2 TRBV7-8
ASSQEGPWDTEAF TRBJ1-1 TRBV4-2
AWRERRRSYEQY TRBJ2-7 TRBV30
ASSLDPLNEQF TRBJ2-1 TRBV7-9
ASRPGTEYGYT TRBJ1-2 TRBV27